This T cell receptor beta chain emerged from a study of blood T cell repertoires in COVID-19. Study at large: Italy, Spain and the United States were the sources of the convalescent and acute COVID-19 samples. T cells, B-cell-depleted T cells, or PBMCs provided the cDNA or gDNA that served as material.

Per the authors' pipeline: The assay estimated nucleated cells by amplifying reference gene primers. This table comes from immunoSEQ multiplex PCR, and its TCRdb copy is limited to in-frame clones, with some not included. V, J and clone size are those of that table, while D and trimming were read from the DNA. The profile shows roughly 140,000 clones, approximately 84% of them singletons. The CDR3 sequence is 13 residues long. The V gene lost 6 bases and the J gene lost 4 bases, with 10 bases spanning the gap. Germline V gives CDR1 MDHEN, CDR2 SYDVKM. The origin of this receptor is a human donor in a cohort sampled during active COVID-19. This chain uses TRBV28 with TRBJ1-5; no clear D. The specimen was peripheral blood. The DNA for the CDR3 is TGTGCCAGCAGCTCGACTCGTAATCAGCCCCAGCATTTT. Translated: CASSSTRNQPQHF.